The 20 T cell receptor beta chains below come from one sample, sequenced in a study of blood T cell repertoires in COVID-19. The table came from immunoSEQ multiplex PCR; TCRdb's copy has only in-frame clones and leaves some out. Among approximately 230,000 clones listed, just under 85% were seen once. Sequencing used peripheral blood. These receptors originate from a man at least 80 years old with acute or convalescent COVID-19.

V usage is TRBV5-1 and J usage is TRBJ2-7, with D possibly matching TRBD2 (5 bases). Trimming pared 3 bases from V and 2 bases from J, leaving 15 bases between. Germline CDR1 is SGHRS and CDR2 is YFSETQ. The CDR3 covers 15 residues. Here the CDR3 DNA reads TGCGCCAGCAGCTCTGCACCGGGAATGGCCTACGAGCAGTACTTC. This gives the protein CASSSAPGMAYEQYF.

V gene TRBV28 combines with J gene TRBJ2-7, with D perhaps TRBD1 (5 bases). The CDR3 extends over 14 amino acids. Germline CDR1 and CDR2: MDHEN and SYDVKM. V was shortened by 3 bases and J by 5 bases, with 14 bases between the two germline ends. CDR3 sequence (DNA): TGTGCCAGCAGTTTGAATTGGGGCCCCCACGAGCAGTACTTC. It yields the protein CASSLNWGPHEQYF.

V and J are TRBV5-1 and TRBJ2-7; a possible D gene is TRBD1 (6 bases). Trimming pared 0 bases from V and 11 bases from J, leaving 15 bases between. CDR1 is SGHRS, CDR2 YFSETQ, per germline. The length of the CDR3 is 13 residues. The CDR3 sequence is CASSLGDNRDKYF. CDR3 coding DNA: TGCGCCAGCAGCTTGGGGGATAACAGGGACAAGTACTTC.

The gene calls are TRBV6-1 and TRBJ1-1; no firm D call. Trimming cost V 1 base and J 0 bases, with 6 bases left between them. This CDR3 has 14 residues. Germline values: CDR1 MNHNS, CDR2 SASEGT. The CDR3 region is CASSEVSLNTEAFF. In nucleotides, the CDR3 is TGTGCCAGCAGTGAAGTTTCATTGAACACTGAAGCTTTCTTT.

This chain links TRBV5-1 with TRBJ2-1; D not resolved. This CDR3 comprises 13 residues. Trimming pared 0 bases from V and 5 bases from J, leaving 6 bases between. CDR1 SGHRS and CDR2 YFSETQ come from the germline V gene. Here the CDR3 reads CASSLGRHNEQFF. The DNA of the CDR3 is TGCGCCAGCAGCTTGGGGAGACACAATGAGCAGTTCTTC.

V is TRBV7-8 and J is TRBJ1-5; no firm D call. This CDR3 is 15 amino acids long. The germline V gene has CDR1 SGHVS and CDR2 FQNEAQ. Deletions cut 1 base from V and 9 bases from J, with 16 bases between. Here the CDR3 reads CASSLESPGLRPQHF. The CDR3 nucleotides are TGTGCCAGCAGCTTAGAGTCCCCAGGATTAAGGCCCCAGCATTTT.

CDR3 nucleotides: TGTGCCAGCAGTTACGTAGACAGGCCCGGCAATCAGCCCCAGCATTTT. It encodes CASSYVDRPGNQPQHF. This chain uses TRBV6-2 or TRBV6-3 with TRBJ1-5, with a weak D call TRBD1 (6 bases). The CDR3 totals 16 residues. Trimming pared 2 bases from V and 2 bases from J, leaving 13 bases between. Looked up from germline, CDR1 is MNHEY and CDR2 is SVGEGT.

This chain links TRBV19 with TRBJ1-5; D unresolved. V lost 0 bases to trimming and J lost 6 bases, with 9 bases between them. The CDR3 contains 14 residues. Germline V gives CDR1 LNHDA, CDR2 SQIVND (reference sequence). The CDR3 here is CASSIDKRVQPQHF. For the CDR3, the DNA is TGTGCCAGTAGTATAGATAAGAGGGTTCAGCCCCAGCATTTT.

The rearrangement joins TRBV6-6 to TRBJ1-3; TRBD1 might be the D (5 bases). Deletions cut 7 bases from V and 2 bases from J, with 18 bases between. CDR1 and CDR2 from the germline V gene are MNHNY and SVGAGI (reference sequence). The CDR3 extends over 16 amino acids. The CDR3 spells CASTFTGLHTGNTIYF. DNA for the CDR3: TGTGCCAGCACCTTCACGGGACTTCACACTGGAAACACCATATATTTT.

This sequence joins TRBV4-2 and TRBJ1-1, with a tentative D call TRBD1 (5 bases). Trimming shortened V by 6 bases and J by 4 bases, and 18 bases separated the two germline ends. The germline gives CDR1 LGHNA, CDR2 YNFKEQ. The CDR3 runs 15 residues. The CDR3, as DNA: TGTGCCAGCAGTCGACAGCAACAGGCGTTCACTGAAGCTTTCTTT. Its translation: CASSRQQQAFTEAFF.

The chain links TRBV4-2 to TRBJ1-1, with TRBD1 as a possible D gene (5 bases). CDR3 length: 14 amino acids. The V gene lost 3 bases and the J gene lost 4 bases, with 12 bases spanning the gap. Germline V gene sequence: CDR1 LGHNA, CDR2 YNFKEQ. CDR3 nucleotide sequence: TGTGCCAGCAGCCATGGGACGGGGGGCACTGAAGCTTTCTTT. Translating gives CASSHGTGGTEAFF.

This chain connects TRBV27 to TRBJ2-1; 8 positions match TRBD1. Germline CDR1 and CDR2: MNHEY and SMNVEV (reference sequence). V dropped 5 bases and J dropped 8; count of bases not matched to a gene: 14. This CDR3 has 16 residues. The CDR3 DNA reads TGTGCCAGCAGTCCTAACCCCAGGACAGGGTTCGATGAGCAGTTCTTC. Amino acid sequence: CASSPNPRTGFDEQFF.

The CDR3 loop is CASSQANSPNEKLFF. The CDR3 DNA is TGTGCCAGCAGCCAAGCTAACAGCCCTAATGAAAAACTGTTTTTT. The chain links TRBV4-2 to TRBJ1-4; D call uncertain. V shed 1 base and J shed 3 bases, with 9 bases lying between them. CDR1 LGHNA and CDR2 YNFKEQ come from the germline V gene. The CDR3 sequence is 15 residues long.

This clone occurred once. CDR3 residues: CASRGTGVLPYNEQFF. The CDR3 nucleotides read TGTGCAAGTCGCGGGACAGGGGTCCTACCCTACAATGAGCAGTTCTTC. V usage is TRBV12-2 and J usage is TRBJ2-1; the table's D gene call, TRBD1, was not cross checked with the DNA. TRBV12-2 counts as a pseudogene. This CDR3 spans 16 amino acids.

V is TRBV24-1 and J is TRBJ1-4; TRBD1 agrees at 8 bases. J was trimmed by 5 bases and V by 3 bases; bases with no gene match: 7. CDR3 size: 16 residues. CDR1 is KGHDR and CDR2 is SFDVKD in the germline V gene. CDR3 loop: CATSDPRTGSNEKLFF. CDR3 sequence (DNA): TGTGCCACCAGTGATCCGCGGACAGGGTCGAATGAAAAACTGTTTTTT.

This chain joins TRBV9 and TRBJ1-2, with D unclear. Trimming removed 7 bases from V and 6 bases from J, with 16 bases in between. CDR3 length equals 13 residues. Germline loops: CDR1 SGDLS, CDR2 YYNGEE. The CDR3 loop is CASSSSGKDGYTF. CDR3 in DNA: TGTGCCAGCTCCTCGTCGGGGAAGGATGGCTACACCTTC.

The chain combines TRBV6-6 with TRBJ1-1, with D perhaps TRBD1 (5 bases). Germline values: CDR1 MNHNY, CDR2 SVGAGI (reference sequence). The CDR3 covers 15 residues. The ends were cut back, 6 bases at V and 4 bases at J, with 18 bases in the middle. This CDR3 is CASRQSGQIGTEAFF. Here the CDR3 DNA reads TGTGCCAGCAGGCAATCCGGACAAATCGGCACTGAAGCTTTCTTT.

This chain links TRBV6-5 with TRBJ1-2; maybe TRBD1 (6 bases). The germline CDR1 and CDR2 sequences are MNHEY and SVGAGI. This CDR3 has 15 residues. V was trimmed by 7 bases and J by 8 bases, leaving 23 bases between them. CDR3 protein: CASIHRHRVWEGYTF. Here the CDR3 DNA reads TGTGCCAGCATCCATCGACACAGGGTGTGGGAAGGCTACACCTTC.

The chain carries TRBV19 and TRBJ2-7; a possible D gene is TRBD2 (5 bases). V gave up 5 bases and J gave up 3 bases, with 14 bases separating them. This CDR3 comprises 14 residues. CDR1 and CDR2 from the germline V gene are LNHDA and SQIVND (reference sequence). CDR3 nucleotide sequence: TGTGCCAGTAGTGTCTTGGGCGAGGGCTACGAGCAGTACTTC. The encoded protein is CASSVLGEGYEQYF.

This rearrangement joins TRBV28 to TRBJ1-5, with 12 bases matching TRBD1. The CDR3 loop spans 15 amino acids. The V and J ends lost 7 bases and 6 bases, in that order; junction bases with no gene match: 7. Looked up from germline, CDR1 is MDHEN and CDR2 is SYDVKM. CDR3: CASIPGQGASQPQHF. CDR3 bases: TGTGCCAGCATTCCGGGACAGGGGGCGAGTCAGCCCCAGCATTTT.